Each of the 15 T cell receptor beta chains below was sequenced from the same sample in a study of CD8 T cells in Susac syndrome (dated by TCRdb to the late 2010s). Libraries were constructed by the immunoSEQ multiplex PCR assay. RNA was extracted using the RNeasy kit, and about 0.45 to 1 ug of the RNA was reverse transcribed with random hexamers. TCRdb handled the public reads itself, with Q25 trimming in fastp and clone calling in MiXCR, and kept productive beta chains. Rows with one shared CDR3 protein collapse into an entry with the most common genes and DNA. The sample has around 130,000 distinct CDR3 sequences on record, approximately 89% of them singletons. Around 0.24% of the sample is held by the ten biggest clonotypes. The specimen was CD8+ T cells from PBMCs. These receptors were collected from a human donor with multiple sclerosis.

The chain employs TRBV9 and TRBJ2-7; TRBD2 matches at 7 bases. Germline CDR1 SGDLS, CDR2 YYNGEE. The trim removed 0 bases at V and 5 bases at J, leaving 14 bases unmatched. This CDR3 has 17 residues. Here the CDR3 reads CASSVASQPAGRDEQYF. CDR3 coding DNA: TGTGCCAGCAGCGTAGCGAGTCAACCAGCGGGACGGGACGAGCAGTACTTC.

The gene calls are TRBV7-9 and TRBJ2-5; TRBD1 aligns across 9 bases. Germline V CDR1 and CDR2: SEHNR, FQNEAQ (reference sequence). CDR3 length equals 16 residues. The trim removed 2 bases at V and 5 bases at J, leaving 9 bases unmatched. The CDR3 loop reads CASSLTGTGRWETQYF. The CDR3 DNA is TGTGCCAGCAGCTTAACCGGGACAGGGAGATGGGAGACCCAGTACTTC.

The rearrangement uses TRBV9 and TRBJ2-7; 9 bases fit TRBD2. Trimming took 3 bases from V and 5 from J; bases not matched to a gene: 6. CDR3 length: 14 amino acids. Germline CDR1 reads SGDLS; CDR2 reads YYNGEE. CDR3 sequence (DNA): TGTGCCAGCAGCGGCATAGCGGGAGTTGACGAGCAGTACTTC. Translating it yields CASSGIAGVDEQYF.

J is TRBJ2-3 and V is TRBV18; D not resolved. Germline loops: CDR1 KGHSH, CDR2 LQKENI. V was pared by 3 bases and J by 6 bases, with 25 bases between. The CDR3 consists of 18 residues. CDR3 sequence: CASSPSDLTGPTLDTQYF. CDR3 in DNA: TGTGCCAGCTCACCGTCGGACCTTACGGGCCCCACGCTGGATACGCAGTATTTT.

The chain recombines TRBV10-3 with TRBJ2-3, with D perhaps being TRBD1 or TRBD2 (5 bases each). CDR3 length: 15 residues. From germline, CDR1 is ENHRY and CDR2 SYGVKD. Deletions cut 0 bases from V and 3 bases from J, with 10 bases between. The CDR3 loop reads CAISESRGGTDTQYF. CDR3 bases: TGTGCCATCAGTGAGTCGAGGGGTGGTACAGATACGCAGTATTTT.

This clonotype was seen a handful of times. CDR3 sequence (DNA): TGTGCCAGCAACAACCAGGCCGGGACCCTCTCCTACGAGCAGTACTTC. It encodes CASNNQAGTLSYEQYF. The chain joins TRBV7-3 to TRBJ2-7; D may correspond to TRBD1 or TRBD2 (5 bases each). Trimming cost V 7 bases and J 0 bases, with 19 bases left between them. Germline V gives CDR1 SGHTA, CDR2 FQGTGA. This CDR3 region has 16 residues.

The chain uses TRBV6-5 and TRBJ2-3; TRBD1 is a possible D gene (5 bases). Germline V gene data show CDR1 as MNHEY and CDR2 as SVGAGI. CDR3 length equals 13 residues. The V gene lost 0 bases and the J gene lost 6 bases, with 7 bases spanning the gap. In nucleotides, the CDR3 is TGTGCCAGCAGTTACTCGGGGCTGGATACGCAGTATTTT. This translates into CASSYSGLDTQYF.

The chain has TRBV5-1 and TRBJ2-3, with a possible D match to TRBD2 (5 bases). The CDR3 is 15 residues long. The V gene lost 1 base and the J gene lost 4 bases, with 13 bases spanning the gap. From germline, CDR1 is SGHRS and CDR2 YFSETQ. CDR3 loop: CASSLSPSRSDTQYF. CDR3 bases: TGCGCCAGCAGCTTGAGTCCTAGCCGTTCAGATACGCAGTATTTT.

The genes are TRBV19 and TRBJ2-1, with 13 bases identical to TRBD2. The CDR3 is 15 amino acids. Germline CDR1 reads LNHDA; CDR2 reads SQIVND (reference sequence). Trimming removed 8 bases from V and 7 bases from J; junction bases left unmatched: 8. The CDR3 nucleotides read TGTGCCAGTTCGATCGGGACTAGCGGGACGAATGAGCAGTTCTTC. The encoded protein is CASSIGTSGTNEQFF.

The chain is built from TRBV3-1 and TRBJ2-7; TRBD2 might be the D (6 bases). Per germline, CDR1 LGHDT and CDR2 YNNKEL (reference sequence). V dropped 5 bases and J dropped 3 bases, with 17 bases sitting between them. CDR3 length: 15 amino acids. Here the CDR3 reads CASSGDAGSFYEQYF. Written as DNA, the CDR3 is TGTGCCAGCAGCGGGGACGCGGGATCGTTCTACGAGCAGTACTTC.

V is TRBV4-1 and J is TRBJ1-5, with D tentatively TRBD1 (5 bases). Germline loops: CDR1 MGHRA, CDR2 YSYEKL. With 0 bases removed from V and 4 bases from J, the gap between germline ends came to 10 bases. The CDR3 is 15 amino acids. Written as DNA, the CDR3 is TGCGCCAGCAGCCAAGAGCAGGGTCGAAATCAGCCCCAGCATTTT. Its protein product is CASSQEQGRNQPQHF.

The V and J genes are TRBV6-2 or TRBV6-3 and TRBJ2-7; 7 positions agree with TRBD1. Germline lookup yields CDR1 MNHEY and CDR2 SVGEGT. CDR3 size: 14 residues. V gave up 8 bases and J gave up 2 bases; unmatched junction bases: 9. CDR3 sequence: CASHRQGTAYEQYF. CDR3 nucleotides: TGTGCCAGCCACCGACAGGGAACAGCCTACGAGCAGTACTTC.

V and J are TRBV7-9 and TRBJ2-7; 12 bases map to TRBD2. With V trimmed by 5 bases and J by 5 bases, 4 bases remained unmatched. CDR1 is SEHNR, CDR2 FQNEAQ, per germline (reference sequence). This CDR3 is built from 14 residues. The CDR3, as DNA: TGTGCCAGCAGCCGCCGACTAGCGGGAGACGAGCAGTACTTC. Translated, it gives CASSRRLAGDEQYF.

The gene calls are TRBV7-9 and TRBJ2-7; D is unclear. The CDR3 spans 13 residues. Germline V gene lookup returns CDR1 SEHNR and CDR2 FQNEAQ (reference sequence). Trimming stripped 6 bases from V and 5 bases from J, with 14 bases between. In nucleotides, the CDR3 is TGTGCCAGCAGTTTTGCGAGCCCGAACGAGCAGTACTTC. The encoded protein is CASSFASPNEQYF. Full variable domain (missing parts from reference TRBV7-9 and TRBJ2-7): DTGVSQNPRHKITKRGQNVTFRCDPISEHNRLYWYRQTLGQGPEFLTYFQNEAQLEKSRLLSDRFSAERPKGSFSTLEIQRTEQGDSAMYLCASSFASPNEQYFGPGTRLTVT.

CDR3 coding DNA: TGTGCCAATACAGAAATGAACACTGAAGCTTTCTTT. Its protein product is CANTEMNTEAFF. The rearrangement links TRBV27 to TRBJ1-1; unclear D gene. The CDR3 is 12 residues long. Trimming shortened V by 10 bases and J by 0 bases, and 9 bases separated the two germline ends. Germline loops: CDR1 MNHEY, CDR2 SMNVEV (reference sequence).